This T cell receptor (beta chain) was sequenced for a study of blood T cell repertoires in COVID-19. Looking at the study overall: COVID-19 samples, acute and convalescent, were from the United States, Italy and Spain.

From germline, CDR1 is SGHTA and CDR2 FQGNSA. CDR3 length: 13 amino acids. Trimming took off 4 bases at V and 4 bases at J, with 8 bases between the two ends. Some clones are missing from TCRdb's copy, which holds only in-frame ones; the method was immunoSEQ multiplex PCR. The table has about 120,000 clones, more than 75% seen once. This chain links TRBV7-2 with TRBJ1-5; no firm D call. The source material was peripheral blood. The TCR was taken from a woman between 45 and 60 years old with acute or convalescent COVID-19. CDR3 protein: CASSSEKNQPQHF. CDR3 bases: TGTGCCAGCAGCTCCGAGAAAAATCAGCCCCAGCATTTT.